Shown below are 20 T cell receptor beta chains from a single sample sequenced in a study of blood T cells in healthy people across ages. PCR was performed a second time for 7 to 11 cycles using a sample-barcoded 5' primer and a J-beta primer mix. TCRdb itself ran the 5' RACE reads through MiXCR, one entry per CDR3 protein. The sample has some 800,000 distinct CDR3 sequences, around 45% seen once. Source material: blood. Receptors originate from a man in his fifties or sixties in good health.

The chain couples TRBV7-6 to TRBJ2-5, with D unclear. V was shortened by 1 base and J by 9 bases, with 15 bases between the two germline ends. Germline V gene data show CDR1 as SGHVS and CDR2 as FNYEAQ. The CDR3 spans 14 residues. This CDR3 reads CASSLGGVFGAQYF. The DNA for the CDR3 is TGTGCCAGCAGCTTAGGTGGGGTTTTTGGAGCCCAGTACTTC.

The chain carries TRBV12-5 and TRBJ2-4, with D perhaps matching TRBD1 (6 bases). Trimming pared 7 bases from V and 5 bases from J, leaving 15 bases between. Germline CDR1 LGHNT, CDR2 FRNRAP. CDR3 size: 14 residues. Written as DNA, the CDR3 is TGTGCTAGTGCCATCGACAGGATCCAAAACATTCAGTACTTC. It encodes CASAIDRIQNIQYF.

CDR3 DNA sequence: TGTGCCAGCAGTGTTTCGGCTCCAGCGCCTTACAAAAATGAGCAGTTCTTC. Protein sequence: CASSVSAPAPYKNEQFF. This sequence joins TRBV25-1 and TRBJ2-1, with D unresolved. The V end lost 4 bases, the J end lost 7 bases, and 23 bases lay between the germline ends. The CDR3 is 17 amino acids. Germline CDR1 MGHDK, CDR2 SYGVNS.

This clonotype appeared a few times. V is TRBV3-1 and J is TRBJ2-7, with D hard to call. The CDR3 consists of 16 residues. The germline V gene encodes CDR1 LGHDT and CDR2 YNNKEL (reference sequence). The V and J ends lost 0 bases and 2 bases respectively, with 14 bases between them. The CDR3 DNA reads as TGTGCCAGCAGCCAAGAGAGAACTGAAAACGCCTACGAGCAGTACTTC. It specifies CASSQERTENAYEQYF.

The CDR3 is CASRNRQGYQPQHF. In nucleotides, the CDR3 is TGTGCCAGCAGAAACCGACAGGGCTACCAGCCCCAGCATTTT. The chain is built from TRBV6-5 and TRBJ1-5, with 7 bases aligning to TRBD1. The CDR3 consists of 14 residues. Germline values: CDR1 MNHEY, CDR2 SVGAGI. V dropped 6 bases and J dropped 7; count of bases not matched to a gene: 9.

This clonotype was detected a few times. V usage is TRBV4-3 and J usage is TRBJ2-3, with D unclear. Germline V gene lookup returns CDR1 LGHNA and CDR2 YSLEER. Trimming left V 0 bases short and J 4 bases short, with 5 bases between. The CDR3 has 13 residues. In nucleotides, the CDR3 is TGCGCCAGCAGCCAAGAATTTGCAGATACGCAGTATTTT. Translating it yields CASSQEFADTQYF.

This clonotype was observed a handful of times. This chain uses TRBV3-1 with TRBJ2-5; D is ambiguous. V was shortened by 1 base and J by 10 bases, with 7 bases between the two germline ends. The germline V gene encodes CDR1 LGHDT and CDR2 YNNKEL (reference sequence). The CDR3 sequence is 11 residues long. The CDR3, as DNA: TGTGCCAGCAGCCAAGGGACGGGCCAGTACTTC. It translates to CASSQGTGQYF.

This clonotype was seen ten or more times. The gene calls are TRBV7-9 and TRBJ1-1, with a possible D match to TRBD1 (5 bases). Trimming pared 10 bases from V and 0 bases from J, leaving 12 bases between. Germline loops: CDR1 SEHNR, CDR2 FQNEAQ (reference sequence). CDR3 length equals 13 residues. The DNA for the CDR3 is TGTGCCACCTCACAGGCTATGAACACTGAAGCTTTCTTT. This gives the protein CATSQAMNTEAFF.

The table lists this clonotype with many counts. This rearrangement joins TRBV12-3 or TRBV12-4 to TRBJ2-7; possibly TRBD2 for D (7 bases). CDR3 size: 14 residues. V was pared by 6 bases and J by 2 bases, with 14 bases between. The CDR3 nucleotides are TGTGCCAGCAGCGAGGGGGGGAGGGCCTACGAGCAGTACTTC. Its protein product is CASSEGGRAYEQYF.

The V and J genes are TRBV6-6 and TRBJ1-2; 7 bases map to TRBD1. V lost 2 bases to trimming and J lost 6 bases; unmatched junction nucleotides: 12. The length of the CDR3 is 16 residues. Germline V gives CDR1 MNHNY, CDR2 SVGAGI (reference sequence). In DNA form, the CDR3 reads TGTGCCAGCAGTTACCTTGGCAGGGGGAATATGAATGGCTACACCTTC. The encoded protein is CASSYLGRGNMNGYTF.

The chain uses TRBV3-1 and TRBJ2-5; D uncertain. The DNA matches TRBJ2-7 better at its end, which makes the J call doubtful. CDR3 length: 14 amino acids. Per germline, CDR1 LGHDT and CDR2 YNNKEL (reference sequence). CDR3 sequence reads: CASSQEHGPYEQYF. DNA of the CDR3: TGTGCCAGCAGCCAAGAGCATGGGCCCTACGAGCAGTACTTC.

This clonotype came up a few times. The chain is built from TRBV7-2 and TRBJ1-5; D is unclear. Germline V gene lookup returns CDR1 SGHTA and CDR2 FQGNSA. The CDR3 is 14 residues long. V was clipped by 2 bases and J by 2 bases, with 7 bases between them. The chain's CDR3 is CASSLRTGNQPQHF. As DNA, the CDR3 is TGTGCCAGCAGCTTAAGGACGGGCAATCAGCCCCAGCATTTT.

This clonotype has more than one count but fewer than ten. Mismatch with germline at one junction end may stem from a read error. The V and J genes are TRBV2 and TRBJ2-1; perhaps TRBD1 as D (6 bases). CDR3 length equals 14 residues. Germline V gives CDR1 SNHLY, CDR2 FYNNEI. The CDR3: CASREGGSGFVQFF. The CDR3 DNA reads as TGTGCCAGCAGGGAAGGGGGATCGGGTTTTGTGCAGTTCTTC.

The chain couples TRBV11-2 to TRBJ2-7; TRBD2 might be the D (5 bases). In germline, CDR1 is SGHAT, CDR2 FQNNGV. This CDR3 has 15 amino acids. The V gene lost 4 bases and the J gene lost 3 bases, with 16 bases spanning the gap. CDR3 protein: CASSSNRGSYYEQYF. As DNA, the CDR3 is TGTGCCAGCAGCTCGAATCGGGGTAGCTACTACGAGCAGTACTTC.

The chain links TRBV7-9 to TRBJ2-3; D not certain. Germline-derived CDR1 and CDR2 are SEHNR and FQNEAQ (reference sequence). CDR3 length: 15 amino acids. V was shortened by 5 bases and J by 4 bases, with 16 bases between the two germline ends. CDR3 in DNA: TGTGCCAGCAGCATGGGCGAGATAGGTCCAGATACGCAGTATTTT. Amino acids: CASSMGEIGPDTQYF.

The rearrangement uses TRBV20-1 and TRBJ2-1; 8 bases line up with TRBD1. The trim removed 0 bases at V and 1 base at J, leaving 2 bases unmatched. The germline gives CDR1 DFQATT, CDR2 SNEGSKA (reference sequence). This CDR3 spans 15 amino acids. The CDR3 reads CSARDGQGSYNEQFF. The CDR3 DNA reads TGCAGTGCTAGAGATGGACAGGGATCCTACAATGAGCAGTTCTTC.

Comment on this clonotype: One end of the junction varies from germline; a read error may be responsible. The chain employs TRBV20-1 and TRBJ2-7; D could derive from TRBD1 or TRBD2 (5 bases each). The V gene's germline CDR1 is DFQATT and CDR2 SNEGSKA (reference sequence). The CDR3 covers 16 residues. The CDR3 DNA follows: TGCAGTGTTAGAGACTCCGCCGGGACGGTCACCTACGAGCAGTACTTC. Translating gives CSVRDSAGTVTYEQYF.

This clonotype has a handful of counts. V and J are TRBV15 and TRBJ1-2; possible D gene TRBD1, 6 bases. The germline V gene has CDR1 LNHNV and CDR2 YYDKDF (reference sequence). This CDR3 is built from 14 residues. The ends were cut back, 0 bases at V and 4 bases at J, with 9 bases in the middle. This chain's CDR3 is CATSREDRSYGYTF. The DNA for the CDR3 is TGTGCCACCAGCAGAGAAGACAGGAGCTATGGCTACACCTTC.

The V and J genes are TRBV29-1 and TRBJ2-4, with 8 bases matching TRBD1. CDR1 and CDR2 (germline): SQVTM, ANQGSEA. The junction had 6 bases not matched to a gene; V was cut back by 7 bases and J by 4 bases. This CDR3 has 13 amino acids. The CDR3 loop reads CSALGQEKNIQYF. In DNA form, the CDR3 reads TGCAGCGCCCTGGGACAGGAAAAAAACATTCAGTACTTC.

This clonotype has only a few counts. The chain links TRBV20-1 to TRBJ1-2; D call uncertain. Trimming removed 1 base from V and 4 bases from J, with 13 bases in between. This CDR3 region has 14 residues. Germline assignment: CDR1 DFQATT and CDR2 SNEGSKA (reference sequence). The CDR3 reads CSARVAASAYGYTF. The CDR3 region has the DNA TGCAGTGCTAGAGTGGCAGCTAGTGCCTATGGCTACACCTTC.